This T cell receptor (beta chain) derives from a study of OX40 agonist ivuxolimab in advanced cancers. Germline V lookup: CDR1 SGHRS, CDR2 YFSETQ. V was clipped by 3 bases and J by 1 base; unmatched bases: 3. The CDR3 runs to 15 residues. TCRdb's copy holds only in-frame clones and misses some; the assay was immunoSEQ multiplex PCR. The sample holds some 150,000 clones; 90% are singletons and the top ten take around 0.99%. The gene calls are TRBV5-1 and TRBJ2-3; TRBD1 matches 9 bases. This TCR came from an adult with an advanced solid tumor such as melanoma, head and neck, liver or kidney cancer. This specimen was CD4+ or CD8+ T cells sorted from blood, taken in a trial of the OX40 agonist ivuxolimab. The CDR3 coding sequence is TGCGCCAGCAGCTCGGGACAGGGTGGCACAGATACGCAGTATTTT. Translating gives CASSSGQGGTDTQYF. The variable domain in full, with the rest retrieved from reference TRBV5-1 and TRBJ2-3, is KAGVTQTPRYLIKTRGQQVTLSCSPISGHRSVSWYQQTPGQGLQFLFEYFSETQRNKGNFPGRFSGRQFSNSRSEMNVSTLELGDSALYLCASSSGQGGTDTQYFGPGTRLTVL.